Listed here are 14 T cell receptor beta chains from one sample, sequenced in a study. TCRdb redid the calling of the RT-PCR reads with MiXCR, one entry per CDR3 protein. Seen here are approximately 720,000 distinct CDR3 sequences, 14% observed once, and the top ten hold roughly 4%. The sample was memory CD4+ T cells from blood. The receptors stem from a female donor in good health, serving as a healthy control.

This clonotype was seen ten or more times. Here the CDR3 reads CSSRLTLGGVTDTQYF. The CDR3 bases are TGCAGCTCCCGACTAACCCTCGGGGGAGTAACAGATACGCAGTATTTT. The chain recombines TRBV29-1 with TRBJ2-3, with TRBD2 as a possible D gene (6 bases). The V end was cut by 8 bases, the J end by 3 bases, with 24 bases between. The CDR3 consists of 16 residues. Germline assignment: CDR1 SQVTM and CDR2 ANQGSEA.

The table lists this clonotype with a few counts. This chain connects TRBV27 to TRBJ1-3; D remains ambiguous. Germline V gene lookup returns CDR1 MNHEY and CDR2 SMNVEV (reference sequence). Between the trimmed V and J ends, which lost 4 bases and 0 bases, there was a span of 13 bases. This CDR3 has 16 amino acids. In DNA, the CDR3 is TGTGCCAGCAGTTCTGGTGGACCGTCCTCTGGAAACACCATATATTTT. Translated, it gives CASSSGGPSSGNTIYF.

This clonotype was detected a few times. The chain couples TRBV28 to TRBJ2-5; D not certain. The CDR3 sequence is 14 residues long. Trimming shortened V by 1 base and J by 5 bases, and 11 bases separated the two germline ends. Germline values: CDR1 MDHEN, CDR2 SYDVKM. CDR3 sequence (DNA): TGTGCCAGCAGTTTATACGCAGAGAGGGAGACCCAGTACTTC. It is translated as CASSLYAERETQYF.

This clonotype was detected ten times or more. This chain connects TRBV12-3 or TRBV12-4 to TRBJ1-1; the D is unclear. Trimming shortened V by 3 bases and J by 3 bases, and 14 bases separated the two germline ends. CDR3 length equals 15 residues. This CDR3 reads CASSLVAGFDTEAFF. The CDR3 nucleotides read TGTGCCAGCAGTTTGGTTGCGGGCTTTGACACTGAAGCTTTCTTT.

Ten or more counts support this clonotype. The rearrangement links TRBV6-1 to TRBJ2-1, with 8 bases lining up with TRBD2. The V and J ends lost 6 bases and 7 bases, in that order; junction bases with no gene match: 8. CDR3 length: 14 residues. Germline assignment: CDR1 MNHNS and CDR2 SASEGT. CDR3 in amino acids: CASRSRGRRNEQFF. The DNA for the CDR3 is TGTGCCAGCAGATCACGCGGGAGGAGAAATGAGCAGTTCTTC.

In this sample, this clonotype turned up many times. The chain carries TRBV7-3 and TRBJ2-5; D is possibly TRBD2 (6 bases). Per germline, CDR1 SGHTA and CDR2 FQGTGA. Deletions cut 5 bases from V and 5 bases from J, with 18 bases between. This CDR3 has 15 residues. CDR3 region: CASSQETRARETQYF. The CDR3, as DNA: TGTGCCAGCAGCCAAGAGACTAGGGCGAGGGAGACCCAGTACTTC.

This clonotype turned up a few times. The genes are TRBV6-5 and TRBJ2-2; 8 bases fit TRBD2. The V gene's germline CDR1 is MNHEY and CDR2 SVGAGI. The length of the CDR3 is 16 residues. With V trimmed by 2 bases and J by 7 bases, 9 bases remained unmatched. The DNA of the CDR3 is TGTGCCAGCAGTTACCAAGGACTAGCCGTTGGCGGGGAGCTGTTTTTT. Translated: CASSYQGLAVGGELFF.

The chain couples TRBV2 to TRBJ1-5, with D perhaps TRBD1 (5 bases). CDR1 SNHLY and CDR2 FYNNEI come from the germline V gene. V was pared by 4 bases and J by 4 bases, with 14 bases between. The CDR3 is 15 residues long. The CDR3 sequence is CASSAGGLTNQPQHF. The CDR3 DNA follows: TGTGCCAGCAGTGCCGGGGGACTTACGAATCAGCCCCAGCATTTT.

This clonotype was counted at least ten times. The V gene is TRBV29-1, the J gene TRBJ1-3; D is perhaps TRBD1 (6 bases). Germline V lookup: CDR1 SQVTM, CDR2 ANQGSEA. The CDR3 is made up of 16 amino acids. V lost 4 bases, J lost 1 base, and 17 bases lay in between. CDR3 bases: TGCAGCGTTGTAGTTAATGTGAGGGGGTCTGGAAACACCATATATTTT. The encoded protein is CSVVVNVRGSGNTIYF.

This chain links TRBV2 with TRBJ1-2, with a tentative D call TRBD1 (5 bases). The V end lost 4 bases, the J end lost 2 bases, and 11 bases lay between the germline ends. The germline V gene encodes CDR1 SNHLY and CDR2 FYNNEI. CDR3 size: 14 residues. CDR3 protein: CASSARDWNYGYTF. Here the CDR3 DNA reads TGTGCCAGCAGTGCAAGGGACTGGAACTATGGCTACACCTTC. Variable domain in full (rest from reference TRBV2 and TRBJ1-2): EPEVTQTPSHQVTQMGQEVILRCVPISNHLYFYWYRQILGQKVEFLVSFYNNEISEKSEIFDDQFSVERPDGSNFTLKIRSTKLEDSAMYFCASSARDWNYGYTFGSGTRLTVV.

This clonotype was seen at least ten times. The J gene is TRBJ1-1, the V gene TRBV20-1; D possibly corresponds to TRBD1 (6 bases). The CDR3 is 14 amino acids. The V end was cut by 0 bases, the J end by 3 bases, with 11 bases between. Germline CDR1 is DFQATT and CDR2 is SNEGSKA (reference sequence). CDR3 coding DNA: TGCAGTGCTAGAGATCCACAGGGTTACACTGAAGCTTTCTTT. Protein: CSARDPQGYTEAFF.

Ten or more counts support this clonotype. J is TRBJ2-4 and V is TRBV6-2 or TRBV6-3; 9 bases align to TRBD2. In germline, CDR1 is MNHEY, CDR2 SVGEGT. CDR3 size: 18 residues. J was trimmed by 2 bases and V by 2 bases; bases with no gene match: 10. For the CDR3, the DNA is TGTGCCAGCAGTTACGAGGGCGGGAGGGCACAAACCAAAAACATTCAGTACTTC. This sequence encodes CASSYEGGRAQTKNIQYF.

In its sample, this clonotype was seen many times. V and J are TRBV5-5 and TRBJ1-2; D gene ambiguous. Germline V gene data show CDR1 as SGHKS and CDR2 as YYEKEE (reference sequence). There are 14 residues in the CDR3. V was trimmed by 0 bases and J by 1 base, leaving 7 bases between them. The CDR3 protein is CASSLALYNYGYTF. The CDR3 nucleotides are TGTGCCAGCAGCTTGGCCCTGTATAACTATGGCTACACCTTC.

This clonotype occurred many times. The chain carries TRBV4-2 and TRBJ1-1, with TRBD1 as a possible D gene (5 bases). The CDR3 runs to 15 residues. The V end lost 2 bases, the J end lost 5 bases, and 15 bases lay between the germline ends. CDR1 LGHNA and CDR2 YNFKEQ come from the germline V gene. CDR3 coding DNA: TGTGCCAGCAGCCAATTAGGGACGGCAGGGACTGAAGCTTTCTTT. It is translated as CASSQLGTAGTEAFF.